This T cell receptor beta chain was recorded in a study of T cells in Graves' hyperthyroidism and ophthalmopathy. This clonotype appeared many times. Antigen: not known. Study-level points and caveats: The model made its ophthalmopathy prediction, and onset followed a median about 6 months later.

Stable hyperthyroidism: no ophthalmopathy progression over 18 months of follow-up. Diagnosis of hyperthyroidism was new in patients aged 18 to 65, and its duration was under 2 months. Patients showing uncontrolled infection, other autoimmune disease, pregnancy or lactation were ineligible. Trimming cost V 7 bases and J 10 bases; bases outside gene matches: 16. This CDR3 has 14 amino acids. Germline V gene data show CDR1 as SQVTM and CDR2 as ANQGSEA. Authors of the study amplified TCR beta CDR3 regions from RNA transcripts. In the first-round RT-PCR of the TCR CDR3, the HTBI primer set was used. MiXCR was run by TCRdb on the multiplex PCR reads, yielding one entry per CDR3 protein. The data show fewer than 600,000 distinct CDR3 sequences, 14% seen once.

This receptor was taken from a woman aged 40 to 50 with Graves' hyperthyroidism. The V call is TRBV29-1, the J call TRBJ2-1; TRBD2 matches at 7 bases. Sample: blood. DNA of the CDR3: TGCAGCGGGGAGGGTGGAGACTCAGTTGGGGAGCAGTTCTTC. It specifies CSGEGGDSVGEQFF.